The 3 T cell receptor beta chains listed next were all sequenced from one sample in a study of T cell responses to AZD1222 COVID-19 vaccine. The assay was immunoSEQ multiplex PCR, and TCRdb's table has in-frame clones only and misses some. The table has 110,000 to 150,000 clones, approximately 93% seen once; the top ten hold 5.1%. Sequenced here: peripheral blood, sampled on day 0 of AZD1222 vaccination. These receptors came from an adult in good health.

V and J are TRBV28 and TRBJ1-1; D perhaps matches TRBD1 (6 bases). The CDR3 is 17 amino acids. V lost 6 bases and J 3 bases, leaving 23 bases between the germline ends. Germline V gives CDR1 MDHEN, CDR2 SYDVKM. In nucleotides, the CDR3 is TGTGCCAGCAGCGGCGCCGGGGCAGGGGATAGGGACACTGAAGCTTTCTTT. Translating it yields CASSGAGAGDRDTEAFF.

This chain joins TRBV18 and TRBJ2-1; TRBD2 matches 11 bases. After removal of 3 bases from V and 4 bases from J, the junction contained 5 bases not matched to a gene. CDR1 is KGHSH, CDR2 LQKENI, per germline. CDR3 length equals 16 residues. In DNA form, the CDR3 reads TGTGCCAGCTCACCCAGGGGACTAGCGGATTACAATGAGCAGTTCTTC. It specifies CASSPRGLADYNEQFF.

The chain's CDR3 is CASSYTGGGQPQHF. The CDR3 DNA reads as TGTGCCAGCAGTTACACAGGGGGGGGTCAGCCCCAGCATTTT. The V and J genes are TRBV6-5 and TRBJ1-5, with 8 bases lining up with TRBD1. V lost 2 bases to trimming and J lost 6 bases; unmatched junction nucleotides: 3. The germline V gene encodes CDR1 MNHEY and CDR2 SVGAGI. The CDR3 totals 14 residues.